The T cell receptor beta chain described here comes from a study of Ad26.COV2.S vaccination and SARS-CoV-2 variants. Generated by immunoSEQ multiplex PCR, the TCRdb table keeps only in-frame clones and is missing some. The sample includes about 250,000 clones, 80% to 90% of them seen just once. This clone has only a few counts. Germline CDR1 reads WSHSY; CDR2 reads SAAADI. The germline V and J ends were trimmed by 3 bases and 1 base, with 16 bases remaining between them. The CDR3 consists of 16 residues. Treatment indicated: roughly 18 received Ad26.COV2.S at low or high dose, single or two shots; about 5 received placebo; per-sample allocation not given. Samples were taken on day 63 after the first vaccine or placebo injection.

The material was peripheral blood, obtained in a trial of Ad26.COV2.S vaccine versus placebo. The rearrangement links TRBV10-2 to TRBJ2-7; D may match TRBD1 or TRBD2 (5 bases each). The TCR comes from a person aged 18 to 65 who received the Ad26.COV2.S COVID-19 vaccine or a placebo. The chain's CDR3 is CASSDWALGASYEQYF. The CDR3 DNA follows: TGCGCCAGCAGTGACTGGGCCCTCGGGGCTTCCTACGAGCAGTACTTC.